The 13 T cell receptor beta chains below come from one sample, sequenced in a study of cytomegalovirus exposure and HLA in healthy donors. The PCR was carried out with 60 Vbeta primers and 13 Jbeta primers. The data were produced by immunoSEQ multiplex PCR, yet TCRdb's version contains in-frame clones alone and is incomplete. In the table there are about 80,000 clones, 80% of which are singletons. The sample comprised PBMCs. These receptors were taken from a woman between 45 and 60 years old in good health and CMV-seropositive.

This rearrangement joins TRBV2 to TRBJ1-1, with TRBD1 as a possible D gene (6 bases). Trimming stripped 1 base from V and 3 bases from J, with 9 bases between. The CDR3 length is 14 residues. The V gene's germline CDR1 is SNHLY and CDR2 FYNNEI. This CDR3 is CASSEEGEHTEAFF. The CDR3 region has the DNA TGTGCCAGCAGTGAAGAGGGGGAACACACTGAAGCTTTCTTT.

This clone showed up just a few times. The CDR3 sequence: CASSFSRDHNEQFF. The CDR3 nucleotides are TGCGCCAGCAGCTTCTCCAGGGATCACAATGAGCAGTTCTTC. The rearrangement links TRBV5-1 to TRBJ2-1, with a weak D call TRBD1 (5 bases). The CDR3 extends over 14 amino acids. V lost 2 bases to trimming and J lost 5 bases, with 11 bases between them. The germline V gene has CDR1 SGHRS and CDR2 YFSETQ. Looking up the rest from reference TRBV5-1 and TRBJ2-1 gives the full variable domain: KAGVTQTPRYLIKTRGQQVTLSCSPISGHRSVSWYQQTPGQGLQFLFEYFSETQRNKGNFPGRFSGRQFSNSRSEMNVSTLELGDSALYLCASSFSRDHNEQFFGPGTRLTVL.

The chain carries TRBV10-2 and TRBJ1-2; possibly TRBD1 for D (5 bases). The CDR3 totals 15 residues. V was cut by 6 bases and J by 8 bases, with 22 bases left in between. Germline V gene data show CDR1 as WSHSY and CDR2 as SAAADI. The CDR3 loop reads CASRVGRGEVGGYTF. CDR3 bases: TGCGCCAGCAGGGTGGGTAGAGGGGAGGTCGGAGGCTACACCTTC.

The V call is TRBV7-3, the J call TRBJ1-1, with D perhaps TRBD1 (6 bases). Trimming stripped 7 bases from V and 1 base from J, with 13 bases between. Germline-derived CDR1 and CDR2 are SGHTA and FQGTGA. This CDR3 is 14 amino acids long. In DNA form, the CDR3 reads TGTGCCAGCACCTCGGGGGGCGGGAACACTGAAGCTTTCTTT. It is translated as CASTSGGGNTEAFF.

CDR3 sequence reads: CASSAEQGQGNYGYTF. CDR3 DNA: TGTGCCAGCAGCGCGGAACAGGGTCAGGGGAACTATGGCTACACCTTC. The chain has TRBV9 and TRBJ1-2; TRBD1 is a possible D gene (6 bases). The CDR3 has 16 residues. Deletions cut 3 bases from V and 2 bases from J, with 17 bases between. The germline gives CDR1 SGDLS, CDR2 YYNGEE.

CDR3 residues: CASSFGHRGSTDTQYF. The CDR3 coding sequence is TGTGCCAGCAGCTTTGGTCACAGGGGTAGCACAGATACGCAGTATTTT. J is TRBJ2-3 and V is TRBV11-3; TRBD1 aligns across 7 bases. CDR1 and CDR2 from the germline V gene are SGHNT and YENEEA. The CDR3 consists of 16 residues. With 3 bases clipped from V and 0 bases from J, the junction kept 6 bases outside the gene matches.

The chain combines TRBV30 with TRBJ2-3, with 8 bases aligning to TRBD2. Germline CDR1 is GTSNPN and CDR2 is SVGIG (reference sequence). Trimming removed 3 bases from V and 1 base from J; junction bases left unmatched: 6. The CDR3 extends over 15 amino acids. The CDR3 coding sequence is TGTGCCTGGAGCGCAGGACTAGCCCGCACAGATACGCAGTATTTT. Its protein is CAWSAGLARTDTQYF.

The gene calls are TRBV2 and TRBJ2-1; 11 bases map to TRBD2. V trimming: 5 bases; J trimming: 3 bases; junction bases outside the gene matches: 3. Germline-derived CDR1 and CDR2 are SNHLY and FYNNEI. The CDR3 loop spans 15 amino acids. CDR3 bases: TGTGCCAGCAGTTTCGGGACTAGCGGCTACAATGAGCAGTTCTTC. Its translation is CASSFGTSGYNEQFF.

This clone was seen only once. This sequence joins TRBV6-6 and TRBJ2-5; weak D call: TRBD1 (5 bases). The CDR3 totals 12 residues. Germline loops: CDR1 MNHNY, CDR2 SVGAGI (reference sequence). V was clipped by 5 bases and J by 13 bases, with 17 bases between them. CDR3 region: CASSPSLDTGYF. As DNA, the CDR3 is TGTGCCAGCAGTCCAAGCCTGGACACCGGGTACTTC.

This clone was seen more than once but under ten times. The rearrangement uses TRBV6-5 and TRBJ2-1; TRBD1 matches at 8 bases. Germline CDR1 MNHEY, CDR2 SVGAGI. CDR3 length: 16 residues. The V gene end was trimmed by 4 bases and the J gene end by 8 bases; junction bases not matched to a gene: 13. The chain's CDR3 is CASSWTQGELAHEQFF. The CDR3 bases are TGTGCCAGCAGTTGGACACAGGGGGAACTAGCACATGAGCAGTTCTTC.

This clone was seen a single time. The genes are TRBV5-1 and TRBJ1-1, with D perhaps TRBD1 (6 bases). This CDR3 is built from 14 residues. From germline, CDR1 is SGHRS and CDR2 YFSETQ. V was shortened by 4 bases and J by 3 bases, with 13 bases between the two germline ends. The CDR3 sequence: CASSGGAGDTEAFF. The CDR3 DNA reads TGCGCCAGCAGCGGGGGGGCCGGGGACACTGAAGCTTTCTTT.

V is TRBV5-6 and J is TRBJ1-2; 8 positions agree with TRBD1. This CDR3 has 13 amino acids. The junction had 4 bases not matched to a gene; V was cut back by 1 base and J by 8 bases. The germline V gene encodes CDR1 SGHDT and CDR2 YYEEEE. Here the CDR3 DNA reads TGTGCCAGCAGCTTGAGGACAGGGTGGGGCTACACCTTC. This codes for CASSLRTGWGYTF.

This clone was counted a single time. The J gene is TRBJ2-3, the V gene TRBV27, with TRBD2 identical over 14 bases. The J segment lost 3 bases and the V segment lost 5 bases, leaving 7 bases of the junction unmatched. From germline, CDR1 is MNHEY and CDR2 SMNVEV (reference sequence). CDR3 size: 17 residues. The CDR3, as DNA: TGTGCCAGCAGTCCCAAAGGGACTAGCGGGAGAACAGATACGCAGTATTTT. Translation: CASSPKGTSGRTDTQYF.